The 21 T cell receptor beta chains below come from one sample, sequenced in a study of blood T cell repertoires in COVID-19. TCRdb keeps only in-frame clones here, not all; method: immunoSEQ multiplex PCR. The data hold roughly 150,000 clones, with under 85% observed a single time. Sequencing was carried out using peripheral blood. The receptors originated from a man in his forties or fifties with active or convalescent COVID-19.

V gene TRBV5-5 combines with J gene TRBJ1-2; possibly TRBD1 for D (6 bases). CDR1 and CDR2 (germline): SGHKS, YYEKEE (reference sequence). The V gene lost 5 bases and the J gene lost 2 bases, with 13 bases spanning the gap. The CDR3 is 14 amino acids. The CDR3 nucleotides are TGTGCCAGCAGGAGGGAGCAGGGGAACTATGGCTACACCTTC. Translated, it gives CASRREQGNYGYTF.

The chain uses TRBV13 and TRBJ2-2; D is ambiguous. CDR3 size: 14 residues. The germline CDR1 and CDR2 sequences are PRHDT and FYEKMQ (reference sequence). Trimming took off 3 bases at V and 2 bases at J, with 7 bases between the two ends. The CDR3 DNA reads TGTGCCAGCAGCTTTGTCAGAAACACCGGGGAGCTGTTTTTT. This encodes CASSFVRNTGELFF.

The chain couples TRBV27 to TRBJ2-7, with 10 positions matching TRBD1. V dropped 0 bases and J dropped 3; count of bases not matched to a gene: 2. CDR3 length: 15 amino acids. Germline CDR1 and CDR2: MNHEY and SMNVEV (reference sequence). In nucleotides, the CDR3 is TGTGCCAGCAGTTTATCGACAGGGGGCTACTACGAGCAGTACTTC. Protein sequence: CASSLSTGGYYEQYF.

This chain joins TRBV27 and TRBJ1-4, with 7 nucleotides matching TRBD1. The CDR3 sequence is 15 residues long. Trimming at V came to 7 bases and at J to 5 bases, leaving 10 bases not matched to a gene. The germline V gene encodes CDR1 MNHEY and CDR2 SMNVEV (reference sequence). The CDR3: CASTSLRDSNEKLFF. DNA of the CDR3: TGTGCCAGCACTTCGCTTCGGGACAGCAATGAAAAACTGTTTTTT.

This clone has a single count. CDR3 DNA sequence: TGTGCCAGCAGTCCTACTCAGGGGTACCAAGAGACCCAGTACTTC. Amino acids: CASSPTQGYQETQYF. This chain connects TRBV27 to TRBJ2-5, with D possibly matching TRBD1 (6 bases). The CDR3 loop spans 15 amino acids. Germline CDR1 MNHEY, CDR2 SMNVEV (reference sequence). Trimming removed 5 bases at V and 0 bases at J, with 13 bases between.

This chain links TRBV13 with TRBJ2-7; 9 bases match TRBD2. The CDR3 length is 17 residues. Germline V gene data show CDR1 as PRHDT and CDR2 as FYEKMQ (reference sequence). The V gene end was trimmed by 1 base and the J gene end by 6 bases; junction bases not matched to a gene: 13. CDR3: CASSLDIEGGGAGEQYF. As DNA, the CDR3 is TGTGCCAGCAGCTTAGATATTGAGGGCGGGGGGGCCGGCGAGCAGTACTTC.

This clone is a singleton in its sample. V is TRBV29-1 and J is TRBJ2-1; D possibly corresponds to TRBD2 (6 bases). CDR1 SQVTM and CDR2 ANQGSEA come from the germline V gene. V shed 6 bases and J shed 4 bases, with 16 bases lying between them. This CDR3 region has 14 residues. CDR3 protein: CSVGRLVLYNEQFF. In DNA, the CDR3 is TGCAGCGTGGGGAGACTAGTACTTTACAATGAGCAGTTCTTC.

This clone was seen a handful of times. The chain carries TRBV29-1 and TRBJ2-5; 8 positions agree with TRBD2. Germline loops: CDR1 SQVTM, CDR2 ANQGSEA. The ends lost 8 bases at V and 5 bases at J; junction bases unmatched: 10. The CDR3 has 13 amino acids. CDR3 in amino acids: CSTTRAGVETQYF. For the CDR3, the DNA is TGCAGCACCACCCGAGCGGGAGTTGAGACCCAGTACTTC.

The V call is TRBV11-2, the J call TRBJ1-5; no clear D gene. Germline V gene sequence: CDR1 SGHAT, CDR2 FQNNGV. The CDR3 covers 16 residues. Trimming left V 7 bases short and J 2 bases short, with 18 bases between. The CDR3 region is CASMEDPIGGNQPQHF. CDR3 DNA sequence: TGTGCCAGCATGGAGGACCCCATCGGCGGCAATCAGCCCCAGCATTTT.

The chain links TRBV9 to TRBJ2-4; 9 nucleotides line up with TRBD1. V lost 3 bases to trimming and J lost 0 bases; unmatched junction nucleotides: 4. This CDR3 has 16 amino acids. CDR1 is SGDLS and CDR2 is YYNGEE in the germline V gene. In DNA, the CDR3 is TGTGCCAGCAGCGGGGGGACAGGGTTAGCCAAAAACATTCAGTACTTC. It specifies CASSGGTGLAKNIQYF. Based on the CDR3 plus reference TRBV9 and TRBJ2-4, the full variable domain is DSGVTQTPKHLITATGQRVTLRCSPRSGDLSVYWYQQSLDQGLQFLIQYYNGEERAKGNILERFSAQQFPDLHSELNLSSLELGDSALYFCASSGGTGLAKNIQYFGAGTRLSVL.

The chain is built from TRBV6-5 and TRBJ2-3; 7 bases fit TRBD2. CDR3 size: 15 residues. V shed 2 bases and J 3 bases; nucleotides not matched to a gene: 5. Germline CDR1 MNHEY, CDR2 SVGAGI. CDR3 DNA: TGTGCCAGCAGTTACGGCGGGGGTGTGACAGATACGCAGTATTTT. It encodes CASSYGGGVTDTQYF.

The genes are TRBV7-2 and TRBJ1-5; perhaps TRBD1 as D (5 bases). Trimming took off 1 base at V and 4 bases at J, with 14 bases between the two ends. This CDR3 comprises 16 residues. Germline V gene lookup returns CDR1 SGHTA and CDR2 FQGNSA. The chain's CDR3 is CASSLGPGLLNQPQHF. The CDR3 nucleotides are TGTGCCAGCAGCTTAGGGCCAGGGCTACTAAATCAGCCCCAGCATTTT.

The chain employs TRBV7-6 and TRBJ2-5; D perhaps matches TRBD1 (6 bases). Trimming removed 3 bases from V and 7 bases from J, with 15 bases in between. The CDR3 spans 14 residues. In germline, CDR1 is SGHVS, CDR2 FNYEAQ. CDR3 bases: TGTGCCAGCAGCTTCCCCAGGGGCCCCGCGACCCAGTACTTC. Translated: CASSFPRGPATQYF. Drawing the rest from reference TRBV7-6 and TRBJ2-5, the complete variable domain is GAGVSQSPRYKVTKRGQDVALRCDPISGHVSLYWYRQALGQGPEFLTYFNYEAQQDKSGLPNDRFSAERPEGSISTLTIQRTEQRDSAMYRCASSFPRGPATQYFGPGTRLLVL.

The chain is built from TRBV2 and TRBJ2-6, with D possibly TRBD1 on 6 matching bases. Trimming took 7 bases from V and 1 from J, leaving 8 bases between them. The CDR3 extends over 14 amino acids. Per germline, CDR1 SNHLY and CDR2 FYNNEI. CDR3 protein: CASIDRSGANVLTF. The CDR3 DNA sequence: TGTGCCAGCATCGACAGGTCTGGGGCCAACGTCCTGACTTTC.

The chain recombines TRBV19 with TRBJ2-1; the D is unclear. CDR1 is LNHDA and CDR2 is SQIVND in the germline V gene (reference sequence). The CDR3 loop spans 14 amino acids. Between the trimmed V and J ends, which lost 3 bases and 9 bases, there was a span of 15 bases. CDR3 protein: CASSIGLVGREQFF. In nucleotides, the CDR3 is TGTGCCAGTAGTATTGGTCTAGTCGGTCGTGAGCAGTTCTTC.

The CDR3 nucleotides read TGTGCCAGCAGCTCCCCGGGACAGTGGGGTCCCCTCCACTTT. The encoded protein is CASSSPGQWGPLHF. V is TRBV7-9 and J is TRBJ1-6, with 7 positions matching TRBD1. The J segment lost 13 bases and the V segment lost 4 bases, leaving 10 bases of the junction unmatched. Per the germline V gene, CDR1 is SEHNR and CDR2 is FQNEAQ (reference sequence). CDR3 length equals 14 residues.

This chain links TRBV6-5 with TRBJ2-7; 10 nucleotides line up with TRBD1. The CDR3 totals 16 residues. Germline CDR1 MNHEY, CDR2 SVGAGI. Trimming cost V 0 bases and J 5 bases; bases outside gene matches: 7. The CDR3 loop reads CASSYSRGTGADEQYF. CDR3 nucleotides: TGTGCCAGCAGTTACTCTCGCGGGACAGGGGCCGACGAGCAGTACTTC.

The V gene is TRBV29-1, the J gene TRBJ2-3; 7 bases agree with TRBD1. The germline gives CDR1 SQVTM, CDR2 ANQGSEA. The CDR3 is 12 amino acids. CDR3 loop: CGGQPSTDTQYF. CDR3 coding DNA: TGCGGGGGACAGCCTAGCACAGATACGCAGTATTTT.

Points on this clone: This CDR3 is also generated by other DNA sequences in the sample. The V and J genes are TRBV5-1 and TRBJ2-7; D might be TRBD2 (6 bases). Germline assignment: CDR1 SGHRS and CDR2 YFSETQ. V dropped 5 bases and J dropped 2 bases, with 11 bases sitting between them. The CDR3 sequence is 13 residues long. CDR3: CASRRDSTYEQYF. In nucleotides, the CDR3 is TGCGCCAGCAGGAGGGACTCAACCTACGAGCAGTACTTC.

About this clone: A junction end diverges from the germline sequence, so it may reflect a read error. This sequence joins TRBV7-7 and TRBJ1-2; weak D call: TRBD1 (5 bases). This CDR3 is built from 14 residues. The germline gives CDR1 SSHAT, CDR2 FNYEAQ (reference sequence). The DNA for the CDR3 is TGTGCTAGCAGCCCTAAACGTAGGGGATCTGGCTACACCTTC. As protein: CASSPKRRGSGYTF.

The chain uses TRBV9 and TRBJ1-6; 7 bases are shared with TRBD1. The J segment lost 8 bases and the V segment lost 3 bases, leaving 8 bases of the junction unmatched. The germline V gene encodes CDR1 SGDLS and CDR2 YYNGEE. The CDR3 extends over 15 amino acids. In DNA form, the CDR3 reads TGTGCCAGCAGCGGACCGACAGGGAGCGATTCACCCCTCCACTTT. Amino acids: CASSGPTGSDSPLHF.